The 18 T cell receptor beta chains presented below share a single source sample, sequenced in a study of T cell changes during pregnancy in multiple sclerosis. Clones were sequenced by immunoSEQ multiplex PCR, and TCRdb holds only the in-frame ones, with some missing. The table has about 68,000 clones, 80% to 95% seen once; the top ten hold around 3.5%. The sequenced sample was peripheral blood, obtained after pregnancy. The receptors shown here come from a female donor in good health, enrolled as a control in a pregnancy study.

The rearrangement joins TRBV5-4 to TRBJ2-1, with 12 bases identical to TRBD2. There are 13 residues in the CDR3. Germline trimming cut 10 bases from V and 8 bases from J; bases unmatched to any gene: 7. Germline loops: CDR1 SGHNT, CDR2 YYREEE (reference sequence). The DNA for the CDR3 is TGTGCCTACGGACTAGCGGGACGGGATGAGCAGTTCTTC. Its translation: CAYGLAGRDEQFF.

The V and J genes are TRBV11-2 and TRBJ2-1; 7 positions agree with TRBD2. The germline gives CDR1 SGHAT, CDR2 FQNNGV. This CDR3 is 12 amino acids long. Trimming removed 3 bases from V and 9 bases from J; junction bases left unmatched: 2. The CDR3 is CASSLGGGEQFF. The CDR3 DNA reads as TGTGCCAGCAGCTTGGGCGGGGGTGAGCAGTTCTTC.

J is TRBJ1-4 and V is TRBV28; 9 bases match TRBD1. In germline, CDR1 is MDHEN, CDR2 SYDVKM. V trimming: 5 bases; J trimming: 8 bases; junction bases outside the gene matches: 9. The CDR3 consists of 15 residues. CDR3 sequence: CASSTQGAKGEKLFF. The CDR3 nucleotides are TGTGCCAGCAGTACACAGGGGGCGAAGGGAGAAAAACTGTTTTTT.

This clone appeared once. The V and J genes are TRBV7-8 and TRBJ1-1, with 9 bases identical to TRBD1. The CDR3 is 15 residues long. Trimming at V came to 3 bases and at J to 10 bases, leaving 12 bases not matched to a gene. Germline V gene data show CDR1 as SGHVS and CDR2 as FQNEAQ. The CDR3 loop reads CASSFPGQGFLGAFF. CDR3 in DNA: TGTGCCAGCAGCTTTCCGGGACAGGGTTTTCTGGGAGCTTTCTTT.

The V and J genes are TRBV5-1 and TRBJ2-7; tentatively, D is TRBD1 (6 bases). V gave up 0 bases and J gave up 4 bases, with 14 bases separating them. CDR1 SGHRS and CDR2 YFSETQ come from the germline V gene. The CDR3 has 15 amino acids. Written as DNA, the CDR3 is TGCGCCAGCAGCTTGGGCCAGGGGAAGGGATACGAGCAGTACTTC. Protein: CASSLGQGKGYEQYF.

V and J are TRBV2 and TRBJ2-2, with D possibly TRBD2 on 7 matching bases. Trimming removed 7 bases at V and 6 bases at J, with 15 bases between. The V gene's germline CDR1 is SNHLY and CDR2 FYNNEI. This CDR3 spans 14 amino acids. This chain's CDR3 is CASTGGPAPGELFF. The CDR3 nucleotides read TGTGCCAGCACCGGGGGGCCCGCCCCCGGGGAGCTGTTTTTT.

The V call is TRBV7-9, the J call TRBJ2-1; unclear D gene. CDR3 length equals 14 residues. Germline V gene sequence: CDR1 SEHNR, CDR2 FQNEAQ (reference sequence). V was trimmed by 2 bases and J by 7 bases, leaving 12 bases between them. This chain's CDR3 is CASSLRSGRNEQFF. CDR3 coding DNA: TGTGCCAGCAGCTTACGTTCAGGAAGGAATGAGCAGTTCTTC.

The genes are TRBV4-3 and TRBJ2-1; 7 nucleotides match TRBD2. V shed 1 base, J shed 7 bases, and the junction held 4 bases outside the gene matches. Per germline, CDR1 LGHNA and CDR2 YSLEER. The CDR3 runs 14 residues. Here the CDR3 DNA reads TGCGCCAGCAGCCAAGGAAGAGCGGGAAATGAGCAGTTCTTC. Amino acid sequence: CASSQGRAGNEQFF.

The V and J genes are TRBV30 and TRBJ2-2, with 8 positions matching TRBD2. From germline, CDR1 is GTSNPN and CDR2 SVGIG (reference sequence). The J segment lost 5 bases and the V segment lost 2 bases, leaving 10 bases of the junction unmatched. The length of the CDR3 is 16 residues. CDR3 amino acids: CAWSPSWTSRTGELFF. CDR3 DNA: TGTGCCTGGAGTCCATCCTGGACTAGCCGGACCGGGGAGCTGTTTTTT. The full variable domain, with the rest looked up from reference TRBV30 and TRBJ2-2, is SQTIHQWPATLVQPVGSPLSLECTVEGTSNPNLYWYRQAAGRGLQLLFYSVGIGQISSEVPQNLSASRPQDRQFILSSKKLLLSDSGFYLCAWSPSWTSRTGELFFGEGSRLTVL.

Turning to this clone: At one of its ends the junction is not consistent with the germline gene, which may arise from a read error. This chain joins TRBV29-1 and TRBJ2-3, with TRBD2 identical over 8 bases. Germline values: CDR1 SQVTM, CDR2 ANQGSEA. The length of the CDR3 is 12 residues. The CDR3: CSGEAGAYTQYF. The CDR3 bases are TGCAGCGGTGAAGCGGGAGCTTATACGCAGTATTTT.

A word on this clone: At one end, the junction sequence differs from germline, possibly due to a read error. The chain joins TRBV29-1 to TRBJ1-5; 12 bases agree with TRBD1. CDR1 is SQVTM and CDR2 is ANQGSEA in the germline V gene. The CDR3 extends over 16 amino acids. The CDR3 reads CSVQDGGTGGLQPQHF. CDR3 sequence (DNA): TGCAGCGTTCAAGATGGCGGGACAGGGGGCCTTCAGCCCCAGCATTTT.

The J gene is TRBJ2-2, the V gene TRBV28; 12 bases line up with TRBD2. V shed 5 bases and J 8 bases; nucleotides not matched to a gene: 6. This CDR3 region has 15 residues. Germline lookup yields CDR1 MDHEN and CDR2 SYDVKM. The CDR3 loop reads CASSVGLAGRGELFF. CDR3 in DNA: TGTGCCAGCAGTGTCGGACTAGCGGGGAGGGGGGAGCTGTTTTTT.

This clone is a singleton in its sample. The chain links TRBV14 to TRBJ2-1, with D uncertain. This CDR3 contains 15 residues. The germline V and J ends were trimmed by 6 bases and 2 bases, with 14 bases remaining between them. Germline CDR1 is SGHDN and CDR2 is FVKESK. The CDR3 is CASSRTVLTYNEQFF. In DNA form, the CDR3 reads TGTGCCAGCAGTCGTACAGTCCTAACCTACAATGAGCAGTTCTTC.

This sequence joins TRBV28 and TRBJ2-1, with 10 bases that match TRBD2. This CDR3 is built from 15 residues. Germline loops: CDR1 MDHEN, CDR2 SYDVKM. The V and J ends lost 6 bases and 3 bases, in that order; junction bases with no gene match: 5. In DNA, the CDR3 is TGTGCCAGCAGCCGTTTAGCGGGGGGCTACAATGAGCAGTTCTTC. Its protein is CASSRLAGGYNEQFF. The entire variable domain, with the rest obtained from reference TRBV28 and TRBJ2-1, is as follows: DVKVTQSSRYLVKRTGEKVFLECVQDMDHENMFWYRQDPGLGLRLIYFSYDVKMKEKGDIPEGYSVSREKKERFSLILESASTNQTSMYLCASSRLAGGYNEQFFGPGTRLTVL.

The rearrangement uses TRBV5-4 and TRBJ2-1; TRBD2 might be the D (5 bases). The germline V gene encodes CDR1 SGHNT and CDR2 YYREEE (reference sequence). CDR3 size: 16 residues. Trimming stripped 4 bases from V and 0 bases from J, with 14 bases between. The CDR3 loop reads CASSPGFSSSYNEQFF. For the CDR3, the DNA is TGTGCCAGCAGCCCGGGATTTTCGAGCTCCTACAATGAGCAGTTCTTC.

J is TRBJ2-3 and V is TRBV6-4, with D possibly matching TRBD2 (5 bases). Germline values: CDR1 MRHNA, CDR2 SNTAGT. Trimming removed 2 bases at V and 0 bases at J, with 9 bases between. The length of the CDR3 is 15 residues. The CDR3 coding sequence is TGTGCCAGCAGTGACCAAGGCGGGAGCACAGATACGCAGTATTTT. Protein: CASSDQGGSTDTQYF.

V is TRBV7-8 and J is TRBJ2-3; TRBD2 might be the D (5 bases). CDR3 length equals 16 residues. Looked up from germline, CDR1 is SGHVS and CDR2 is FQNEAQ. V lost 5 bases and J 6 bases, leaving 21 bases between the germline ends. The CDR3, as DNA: TGTGCCAGCAGCCCCGGCCGTAGCGCGGGTTACGATACGCAGTATTTT. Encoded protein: CASSPGRSAGYDTQYF.

The CDR3 DNA is TGTGCCAGCAGCTTACTAGCGGGAGGGCACAATGAGCAGTTCTTC. It specifies CASSLLAGGHNEQFF. V and J are TRBV7-2 and TRBJ2-1; 12 positions agree with TRBD2. The CDR3 runs 15 residues. CDR1 and CDR2 from the germline V gene are SGHTA and FQGNSA. Losses at the gene ends were 2 bases for V and 5 bases for J; bases not matched to a gene: 1.